This TCR beta chain comes out of a study of early T cells in non-severe SARS-CoV-2 infection. Study-wide results and limits: VDJdb matching, biased toward anti-spike CD8 responses, missed private and CD4 specificities.

The sample holds many counts of this clonotype. What it binds is unknown. Individually, cDNA molecules had unique molecular identifiers attached to them. TCRdb passed the 5' RACE reads through MiXCR, listing each CDR3 protein once. The top ten hold 17% of the sample, which has around 59,000 distinct CDR3 sequences, around 8.9% seen once. Germline V gene sequence: CDR1 LGHNA, CDR2 YSLEER. The CDR3 contains 17 residues. With 6 bases clipped from V and 4 bases from J, the junction kept 17 bases outside the gene matches. The chain recombines TRBV4-3 with TRBJ2-5, with 7 bases fitting TRBD2. This TCR came from an adult who was a healthcare worker with PCR-confirmed SARS-CoV-2 infection or an uninfected control (not recorded which). Sequencing used whole blood. The CDR3 DNA is TGCGCCAGCAGTCATTCGGCTGGCGGGGGTAACCCAGAGACCCAGTACTTC. Its protein product is CASSHSAGGGNPETQYF.